Below, 27 T cell receptor beta chains from the same sample are listed, as sequenced in a study of CD8 T cells in ankylosing spondylitis (dated by TCRdb to about 2017). The library came from 5' RACE. These reads were obtained on an Illumina HiSeq 2500. In-frame beta chains were kept once TCRdb had trimmed the public reads at Q25 with fastp and called clones with MiXCR. Each record represents a unique CDR3 protein, reported with the most common genes and DNA among its rows. The sample data list tens of thousands of distinct CDR3 sequences, and about 6.2% of these were observed just once. Of the sample, roughly 5% falls within the top ten clones. Material: synovial fluid, either unsorted or a sorted T cell fraction (not recorded which). Receptors originate from a male donor with ankylosing spondylitis.

This clonotype occurred many times. V is TRBV3-1 and J is TRBJ2-7, with TRBD2 matching over 8 bases. Germline CDR1 reads LGHDT; CDR2 reads YNNKEL (reference sequence). CDR3 length: 16 residues. Trimming took 0 bases from V and 3 from J; bases not matched to a gene: 7. CDR3 sequence reads: CASSQDTSGSFYEQYF. Here the CDR3 DNA reads TGTGCCAGCAGCCAAGATACCAGCGGGAGCTTCTACGAGCAGTACTTC.

This clonotype was detected many times. The chain is built from TRBV25-1 and TRBJ2-6, with D tentatively TRBD1 (5 bases). Trimming took off 6 bases at V and 0 bases at J, with 15 bases between the two ends. The CDR3 length is 17 residues. From germline, CDR1 is MGHDK and CDR2 SYGVNS. The CDR3 protein is CASSTRQFLSGANVLTF. CDR3 coding DNA: TGTGCCAGCAGCACAAGACAGTTTCTCTCTGGGGCCAACGTCCTGACTTTC.

This clonotype has a count of ten or more. V usage is TRBV12-3 or TRBV12-4 and J usage is TRBJ1-4, with D uncertain. Trimming stripped 1 base from V and 8 bases from J, with 8 bases between. This CDR3 is 13 amino acids long. CDR3 coding DNA: TGTGCCAGCAGTTTAGGGAACTACGAAAAACTGTTTTTT. Protein: CASSLGNYEKLFF.

The sample holds many counts of this clonotype. The chain employs TRBV7-2 and TRBJ2-1; D gene uncertain. The CDR3 runs to 13 residues. Trimming cost V 1 base and J 12 bases, with 13 bases left between them. Germline V gene sequence: CDR1 SGHTA, CDR2 FQGNSA. CDR3 loop: CASSLGSDTRQFF. The CDR3 DNA reads as TGTGCCAGCAGCTTAGGGAGTGATACACGGCAGTTCTTC.

This clonotype showed up just a few times. The V call is TRBV10-1, the J call TRBJ2-7; D ambiguous. CDR3 length: 13 amino acids. With 4 bases removed from V and 2 bases from J, the gap between germline ends came to 9 bases. Germline V lookup: CDR1 WNHNN, CDR2 SYGVQD (reference sequence). The CDR3 reads CASSAGSAYEQYF. The CDR3 DNA reads TGCGCCAGCAGTGCTGGCTCAGCCTACGAGCAGTACTTC.

This clonotype was recorded many times. The V and J genes are TRBV3-1 and TRBJ2-1, with D perhaps assigned TRBD1 or TRBD2 (5 bases each). Germline V gene lookup returns CDR1 LGHDT and CDR2 YNNKEL (reference sequence). The CDR3 loop spans 15 amino acids. The V end lost 1 base, the J end lost 7 bases, and 14 bases lay between the germline ends. The CDR3 is CASSQGGGPRNEQFF. The CDR3 region has the DNA TGTGCCAGCAGCCAAGGGGGCGGGCCGAGGAATGAGCAGTTCTTC.

V is TRBV5-1 and J is TRBJ2-5, with a possible D match to TRBD1 (6 bases). Germline V CDR1 and CDR2: SGHRS, YFSETQ. CDR3 length: 15 amino acids. Trimming left V 1 base short and J 5 bases short, with 15 bases between. Here the CDR3 DNA reads TGCGCCAGCAGCTTGCGTGCGACAGGTCAGGAGACCCAGTACTTC. Translated, it gives CASSLRATGQETQYF.

The chain employs TRBV19 and TRBJ2-7; 10 bases map to TRBD2. Trimming at V came to 6 bases and at J to 1 base, leaving 6 bases not matched to a gene. In germline, CDR1 is LNHDA, CDR2 SQIVND (reference sequence). This CDR3 has 15 residues. CDR3 protein: CASRQRTSGSYEQYF. CDR3 nucleotide sequence: TGTGCCAGTAGACAACGGACTAGCGGTTCCTACGAGCAGTACTTC. Using reference TRBV19 and TRBJ2-7 for the parts outside the CDR3, the full variable domain is DGGITQSPKYLFRKEGQNVTLSCEQNLNHDAMYWYRQDPGQGLRLIYYSQIVNDFQKGDIAEGYSVSREKKESFPLTVTSAQKNPTAFYLCASRQRTSGSYEQYFGPGTRLTVT.

The chain uses TRBV2 and TRBJ1-6; D is perhaps TRBD1 (6 bases). V lost 7 bases and J 10 bases, leaving 8 bases between the germline ends. Germline V lookup: CDR1 SNHLY, CDR2 FYNNEI. This CDR3 is built from 11 residues. As DNA, the CDR3 is TGTGCCAGCAAGGGACAATCACCCCTCCACTTT. Amino acids: CASKGQSPLHF.

This clonotype was seen many times. The chain joins TRBV5-1 to TRBJ2-7; TRBD2 agrees at 11 bases. The J segment lost 6 bases and the V segment lost 0 bases, leaving 5 bases of the junction unmatched. CDR1 is SGHRS, CDR2 YFSETQ, per germline. This CDR3 is 15 amino acids long. Here the CDR3 reads CASSLVLAGGSEQYF. The DNA for the CDR3 is TGCGCCAGCAGCTTGGTGCTAGCGGGAGGAAGCGAGCAGTACTTC.

Ten or more counts support this clonotype. The chain uses TRBV20-1 and TRBJ2-2, with 10 bases identical to TRBD2. Germline V gene data show CDR1 as DFQATT and CDR2 as SNEGSKA (reference sequence). This CDR3 has 16 residues. After removal of 1 base from V and 4 bases from J, the junction contained 6 bases not matched to a gene. The CDR3 here is CSARVLAGVSTGELFF. CDR3 bases: TGCAGTGCTAGAGTGCTAGCGGGAGTCAGCACCGGGGAGCTGTTTTTT.

Many counts were recorded for this clonotype. This chain joins TRBV12-3 or TRBV12-4 and TRBJ1-1, with D possibly matching TRBD1 (6 bases). V lost 5 bases and J lost 7, with 14 bases in between. The CDR3 consists of 13 residues. CDR3 amino acids: CASSPNRVGEAFF. The CDR3 DNA sequence: TGTGCCAGCAGTCCTAACAGGGTCGGTGAAGCTTTCTTT.

This clonotype came up many times. J is TRBJ2-2 and V is TRBV7-9; 10 positions agree with TRBD2. Germline loops: CDR1 SEHNR, CDR2 FQNEAQ (reference sequence). The CDR3 sequence is 16 residues long. The V segment lost 2 bases and the J segment 3 bases; nucleotides outside the gene matches: 3. The CDR3 DNA reads TGTGCCAGCAGCTTAATAGCGGGAGGACACACCGGGGAGCTGTTTTTT. Translating gives CASSLIAGGHTGELFF. Full variable domain (rest looked up from reference TRBV7-9 and TRBJ2-2): DTGVSQNPRHKITKRGQNVTFRCDPISEHNRLYWYRQTLGQGPEFLTYFQNEAQLEKSRLLSDRFSAERPKGSFSTLEIQRTEQGDSAMYLCASSLIAGGHTGELFFGEGSRLTVL.

This clonotype showed up many times. The chain carries TRBV24-1 and TRBJ2-3, with TRBD2 matching 8 bases. Germline lookup yields CDR1 KGHDR and CDR2 SFDVKD. The CDR3 covers 13 residues. Trimming at V came to 7 bases and at J to 4 bases, leaving 3 bases not matched to a gene. CDR3 in amino acids: CATSGRAADTQYF. DNA of the CDR3: TGTGCCACCAGCGGGAGGGCCGCAGATACGCAGTATTTT.

J is TRBJ2-1 and V is TRBV7-2, with TRBD2 identical over 13 bases. Germline lookup yields CDR1 SGHTA and CDR2 FQGNSA. The junction had 2 bases not matched to a gene; V was cut back by 0 bases and J by 9 bases. The CDR3 loop spans 15 amino acids. CDR3 sequence: CASSLAGLAGSEQFF. Written as DNA, the CDR3 is TGTGCCAGCAGCTTAGCGGGACTAGCGGGAAGTGAGCAGTTCTTC.

This clonotype was seen a handful of times. The genes are TRBV23-1 and TRBJ2-5; TRBD2 might be the D (5 bases). TRBV23-1 is treated as an ORF (open reading frame) with a function not yet certain. This CDR3 has 13 amino acids. V lost 0 bases and J lost 4, with 6 bases in between. Here the CDR3 reads CASSQSRVETQYF. CDR3 bases: TGCGCCAGCAGTCAATCGAGGGTAGAGACCCAGTACTTC.

The chain is built from TRBV6-2 or TRBV6-3 and TRBJ2-6; TRBD1 aligns across 8 bases. Germline CDR1 and CDR2: MNHEY and SVGEGT. CDR3 length equals 17 residues. V lost 6 bases to trimming and J lost 7 bases; unmatched junction nucleotides: 14. The CDR3 region has the DNA TGTGCCAGCAGATCGCCGGGACAGGTGACCACCGCCAACGTCCTGACTTTC. Translated: CASRSPGQVTTANVLTF.

In its sample, this clonotype was seen many times. The chain joins TRBV29-1 to TRBJ2-1; 7 nucleotides agree with TRBD1. Losses at the gene ends were 4 bases for V and 3 bases for J; bases not matched to a gene: 6. The germline gives CDR1 SQVTM, CDR2 ANQGSEA. This CDR3 is 14 amino acids long. The CDR3 reads CSVGAWDSYNEQFF. DNA for the CDR3: TGCAGCGTTGGAGCCTGGGACAGCTACAATGAGCAGTTCTTC.

J is TRBJ2-1 and V is TRBV9, with D maybe TRBD2 (7 bases). The length of the CDR3 is 17 residues. Trimming took off 3 bases at V and 3 bases at J, with 19 bases between the two ends. Germline-derived CDR1 and CDR2 are SGDLS and YYNGEE. The CDR3 here is CASSESQRGRDYNEQFF. For the CDR3, the DNA is TGTGCCAGCAGCGAGTCCCAAAGGGGGAGGGACTACAATGAGCAGTTCTTC.

This clonotype has just a few counts. This rearrangement joins TRBV6-2 or TRBV6-3 to TRBJ2-1, with unresolved D. Germline V gene lookup returns CDR1 MNHEY and CDR2 SVGEGT. CDR3 size: 12 residues. V lost 4 bases to trimming and J lost 7 bases, with 8 bases between them. The CDR3 coding sequence is TGTGCCAGCAGTTCCGACAAGAATGAGCAGTTCTTC. Protein: CASSSDKNEQFF.

This clonotype was seen ten or more times. The rearrangement uses TRBV29-1 and TRBJ2-3, with D possibly matching TRBD2 (6 bases). V lost 4 bases and J 1 base, leaving 9 bases between the germline ends. The CDR3 extends over 13 amino acids. The germline V gene has CDR1 SQVTM and CDR2 ANQGSEA. The CDR3 bases are TGCAGCGTTGGGCCGGGGGGCACAGATACGCAGTATTTT. It specifies CSVGPGGTDTQYF.

This clonotype was counted at least ten times. The chain uses TRBV7-2 and TRBJ2-1; unclear D gene. The V end was cut by 5 bases, the J end by 6 bases, with 14 bases between. The CDR3 sequence is 14 residues long. CDR1 and CDR2 from the germline V gene are SGHTA and FQGNSA. The chain's CDR3 is CASSPRRTSNEQFF. As DNA, the CDR3 is TGTGCCAGCAGCCCACGTAGAACTTCCAATGAGCAGTTCTTC.

The genes are TRBV5-5 and TRBJ2-7; D remains ambiguous. With 4 bases removed from V and 2 bases from J, the gap between germline ends came to 13 bases. This CDR3 contains 14 residues. From germline, CDR1 is SGHKS and CDR2 YYEKEE (reference sequence). Here the CDR3 reads CASSLEWVAYEQYF. The CDR3 nucleotides read TGTGCCAGCAGCCTAGAGTGGGTCGCCTACGAGCAGTACTTC.

This clonotype has ten or more counts. The V and J genes are TRBV28 and TRBJ1-2; weak D call: TRBD1 (6 bases). Trimming removed 5 bases at V and 6 bases at J, with 16 bases between. The CDR3 is 14 residues long. CDR1 is MDHEN and CDR2 is SYDVKM in the germline V gene. DNA of the CDR3: TGTGCCAGCAGTAACACTCGGGGGCGGAATGGCTACACCTTC. This codes for CASSNTRGRNGYTF.

Notes on this clonotype: The junction differs from germline at one of its ends, possibly a read error. The V call is TRBV11-3, the J call TRBJ1-1; TRBD1 is a possible D gene (5 bases). Germline CDR1 reads SGHNT; CDR2 reads YENEEA. The CDR3 loop spans 15 amino acids. This chain's CDR3 is CASTLTGTLNTEAFF. As DNA, the CDR3 is TGTGCCAGCACCTTAACGGGGACCTTGAACACTGAAGCTTTCTTT.

The rearrangement links TRBV27 to TRBJ2-1, with D perhaps matching TRBD2 (5 bases). The CDR3 totals 11 residues. V was shortened by 8 bases and J by 4 bases, with 6 bases between the two germline ends. Germline CDR1 and CDR2: MNHEY and SMNVEV (reference sequence). CDR3: CASGEYNEQFF. The CDR3, as DNA: TGTGCCAGCGGGGAGTACAATGAGCAGTTCTTC.

This clonotype was detected ten times or more. The chain uses TRBV10-3 and TRBJ2-1, with TRBD2 matching over 8 bases. V gave up 9 bases and J gave up 5 bases; unmatched junction bases: 6. The CDR3 runs 13 residues. Germline loops: CDR1 ENHRY, CDR2 SYGVKD. In DNA form, the CDR3 reads TGTGCCATTGGGACTAGGAATGACAATGAGCAGTTCTTC. This encodes CAIGTRNDNEQFF.